The TCR beta chain under discussion was sequenced for a study of T cell responses to AZD1222 COVID-19 vaccine. Second doses were pooled across both intervals (about 4 or about 12 weeks). Measured with immunoSEQ multiplex PCR; TCRdb has only the in-frame clones, and not every one. Counted here are around 99,000 clones, around 90% occurring once; the ten biggest clones make up around 5.9%. As for this clone: Its antigen remains unidentified.

Points from the study as a whole: Among the donors, most were white British and more were female, and clonal diversity was possibly underestimated. Elevations in Spike-specific TCR breadth and depth followed administration of two AZD1222 doses.

The TCR was taken from an adult who received the AZD1222 COVID-19 vaccine. Material: peripheral blood, obtained 28 days after the second AZD1222 dose.

CDR3: CASSFLGGRDEKLFF. The CDR3 nucleotides read TGTGCCAGCAGCTTCCTCGGGGGCCGCGATGAAAAACTGTTTTTT. The rearrangement uses TRBV5-5 and TRBJ1-4; D is possibly TRBD1 (6 bases). CDR1 is SGHKS and CDR2 is YYEKEE in the germline V gene (reference sequence). This CDR3 is built from 15 residues. V was trimmed by 2 bases and J by 6 bases, leaving 14 bases between them. Complete variable domain (other parts from reference TRBV5-5 and TRBJ1-4): DAGVTQSPTHLIKTRGQQVTLRCSPISGHKSVSWYQQVLGQGPQFIFQYYEKEERGRGNFPDRFSARQFPNYSSELNVNALLLGDSALYLCASSFLGGRDEKLFFGSGTQLSVL.